Sequencing of this T cell receptor beta chain was carried out in a study of tumor-infiltrating lymphocytes in localized non-small cell lung cancer (dated by TCRdb to the early 2020s). About the investigation overall: The cohort included patients whose samples were collected after neoadjuvant chemotherapy, as well as both smokers and never-smokers and several histologies. From each patient came resected tumor tissue plus uninvolved lung tissue from that same patient, and the uninvolved lung tissue was described as non-adjacent to the tumor. The same patients underwent several integrated assays, with TCR sequencing performed together with flow cytometry, multiplex immunofluorescence, RNA-seq, exome sequencing and proteomics. In total, the ICON cohort was made up of 150 or so surgical patients who had localized non-small cell lung cancer and whose tumors were resected. A total of 60 or so patients were included in the paired tumor versus uninvolved lung comparison of immunoSEQ T-cell fraction. What the authors observed across the whole study: Recurrence-free survival showed no association with tumor T-cell fraction measured by TCR sequencing (p = 0.61). Because different pieces of the same tissue were used for different assays, technical variation could not be separated from intratumor heterogeneity. Assay coverage differed among patients according to how much tissue was available, so only a subset of the cohort had TCR sequencing. TCRbeta sequencing supported higher T cell infiltration in tumors than in uninvolved lung tissue, consistent with immunofluorescence CD3 counts. TCR-derived T-cell fraction did not differ between the flow cytometry-defined immunotypes IM1 (good prognosis) and IM2 (poor prognosis).

TCR sequencing with the immunoSEQ assay provided the T-cell fraction in tumor and uninvolved lung tissue. Processing in the source paper ran as follows. For survival analysis, patients were divided into high (upper tertile) and low (lower two tertiles) T-cell fraction groups, which were compared by log-rank test. A signed-rank test was used to check for differences in T-cell fraction between paired tumor and uninvolved lung. This immuneACCESS table, as held by TCRdb, lists in-frame sequences with V and J called but not all clones. Of the missing ones, under half trace to an unresolved V gene in checked studies; the others have no known cause. V and J calls and clone size are those listed in that table; D and trimming were worked out from the DNA. This sample lists under 25,000 clones; approximately 70% were detected once. The ten most abundant clones make up roughly 14% of the sample. The first patient joined ICON in 2016, and enrollment wrapped up when the last patient was enrolled in September 2018. Fresh tumor and matched uninvolved tissue for in-depth immune analyses, including TCR sequencing, were collected from a subcohort of 76 patients. No cell sorting was done, and TCR sequencing was instead run on DNA isolated from bulk tissue.

The CDR3 covers 13 residues, taking in both the cysteine and the phenylalanine. The read is trimmed to its CDR3 DNA, 39 bases read in frame from base 1. Cut back by 5 bases and 8 bases, the V and J ends lie 15 bases apart. For CDR1 and CDR2, the germline V gene (reference sequence) lists WNHNN and SYGVQD. This clone turned up a few times. What this receptor recognizes is not known. No base quality values were provided; no much bigger clone lies one nucleotide off. Sequencing input: lung tumor tissue. This receptor chain uses TRBV10-1 and TRBJ1-1; perhaps TRBD1 is the D gene, with 5 bases matching. This clonotype originated in a human donor with non-small cell lung cancer. The nucleotide sequence is given as TGCGCCAGCAGTCGGAAGAGGGGTGAGGAAGCTTTCTTT. Translated, it reads CASSRKRGEEAFF.